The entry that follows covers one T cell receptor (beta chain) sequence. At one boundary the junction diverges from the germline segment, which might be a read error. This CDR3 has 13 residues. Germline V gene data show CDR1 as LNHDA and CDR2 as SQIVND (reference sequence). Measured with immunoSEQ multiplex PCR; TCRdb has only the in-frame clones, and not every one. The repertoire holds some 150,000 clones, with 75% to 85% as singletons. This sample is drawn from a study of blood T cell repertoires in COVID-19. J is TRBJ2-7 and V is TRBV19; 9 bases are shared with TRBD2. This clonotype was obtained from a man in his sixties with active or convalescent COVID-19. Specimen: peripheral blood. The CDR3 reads CASSSGRGDEQYF. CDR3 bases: TGTGCCAGCAGTAGCGGGAGAGGCGACGAGCAGTACTTC.